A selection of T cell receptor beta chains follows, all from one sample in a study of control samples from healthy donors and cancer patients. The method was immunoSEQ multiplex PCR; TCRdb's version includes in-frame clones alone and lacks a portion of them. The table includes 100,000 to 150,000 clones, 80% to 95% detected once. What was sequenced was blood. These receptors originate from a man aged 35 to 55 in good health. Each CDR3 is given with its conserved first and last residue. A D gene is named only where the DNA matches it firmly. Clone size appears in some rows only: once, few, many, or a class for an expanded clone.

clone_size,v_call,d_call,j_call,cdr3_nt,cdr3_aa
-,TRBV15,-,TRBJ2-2,TGTGCCACCAGCGCGCTCACCGGGGAGCTGTTTTTT,CATSALTGELFF
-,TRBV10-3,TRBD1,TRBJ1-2,TGTGCCATCAGTAATACAGGGGAGGGCTACACCTTC,CAISNTGEGYTF
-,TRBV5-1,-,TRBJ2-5,TGCGCCAGCAGAGGATCTCCCGGAGAGACCCAGTACTTC,CASRGSPGETQYF
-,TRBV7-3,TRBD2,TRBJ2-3,TGTGCCAGCAGCCCAAAAGCCCCCCTGAGCGGCCGGGGGGCAGATACGCAGTATTTT,CASSPKAPLSGRGADTQYF
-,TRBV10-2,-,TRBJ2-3,TGCGCCAGCAGTGCACGCAGGGGATCCCCCGGCACAGATACGCAGTATTTT,CASSARRGSPGTDTQYF
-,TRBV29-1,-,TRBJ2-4,TGCAGCGTTGAATTGGTAGCCAAAAACATTCAGTACTTC,CSVELVAKNIQYF
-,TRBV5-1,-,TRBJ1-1,TGCGCCAGCAGCTTGGCCGGGGTGGTCGCTGAAGCTTTCTTT,CASSLAGVVAEAFF
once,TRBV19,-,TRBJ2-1,TGTGCCAGTAGTATAGGTGTTACGCAGTTCTTC,CASSIGVTQFF
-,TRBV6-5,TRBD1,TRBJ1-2,TGTGCCAGCAGTTTAAGGGGGCGCAGAGGCTACACCTTC,CASSLRGRRGYTF
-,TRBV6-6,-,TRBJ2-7,TGTGCCAGCAGTTCCCCTGTCCTCCAGTCCTACGAGCAGTACTTC,CASSSPVLQSYEQYF
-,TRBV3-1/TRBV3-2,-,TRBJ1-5,TGTGCCAGCGGCCTCGGGCCCGGGGTAAATCAGCCCCAGCATTTT,CASGLGPGVNQPQHF
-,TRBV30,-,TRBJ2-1,TGTGCCTGGAGTGCCAATCTCGGGGACGACGAGCAGTTCTTC,CAWSANLGDDEQFF
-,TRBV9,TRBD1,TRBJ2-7,TGTGCCAGCAGCGTAGCATGGGGACAGGGGTGGGAGCAGTACTTC,CASSVAWGQGWEQYF
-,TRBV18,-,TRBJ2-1,TGTGCCAGCTCACCACCGAGTGGGGCGACTTACAATGAGCAGTTCTTC,CASSPPSGATYNEQFF
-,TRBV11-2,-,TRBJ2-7,TGTGCCAGCAACTTACACCGGGGGCCCTACGAGCAGTACTTC,CASNLHRGPYEQYF
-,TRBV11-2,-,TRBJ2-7,TGTGCCAGCAGCTCTCGAGACTTTCCCTACGAGCAGTACTTC,CASSSRDFPYEQYF
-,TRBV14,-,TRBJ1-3,TGTGCCAGCAGCCAAGACTTGGCAGGGCTGGGTGGAAACACCATATATTTT,CASSQDLAGLGGNTIYF
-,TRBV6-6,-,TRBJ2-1,TGTGCCAGCAGTGCCCGGGTCCTGATGTTCTTC,CASSARVLMFF
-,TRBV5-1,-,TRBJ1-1,TGCGCCAGCAGCTTGGCCGGGCTCGCCCTTGAAGCTTTCTTT,CASSLAGLALEAFF
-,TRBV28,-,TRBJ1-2,TGTGCCGCCGGGGATGGCTACACCTTC,CAAGDGYTF
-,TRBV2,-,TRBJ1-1,TGTGCCAGCAGGTCCGGGACGATGGCTGAAGCTTTCTTT,CASRSGTMAEAFF
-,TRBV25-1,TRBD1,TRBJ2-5,TGTGCCAGCAGTGTAGACAGGGCCGGGGAGACCCAGTACTTC,CASSVDRAGETQYF
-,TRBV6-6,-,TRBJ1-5,TGTGCCAGCAGTTTCACAGGGAGCAATCAGCCCCAGCATTTT,CASSFTGSNQPQHF
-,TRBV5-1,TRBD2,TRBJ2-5,TGCGCCAGCAGCTTGGTTCTAGCGGGGGGGCGAGGCGGTGAGACCCAGTACTTC,CASSLVLAGGRGGETQYF
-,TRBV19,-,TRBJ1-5,TGTGCCAGTAGTATTGACGGCGCCCCCGGCAATCAGCCCCAGCATTTT,CASSIDGAPGNQPQHF
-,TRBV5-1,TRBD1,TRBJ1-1,TGCGCCAGCAGCTTGGGCCCAGGGGGCAAAACTGAAGCTTTCTTT,CASSLGPGGKTEAFF
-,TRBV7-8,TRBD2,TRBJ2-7,TGTGCCAGCAGCCCCGGGACTAGCGGGCTCGAGCAGCACTTC,CASSPGTSGLEQHF
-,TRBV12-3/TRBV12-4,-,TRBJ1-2,TGTGCCAGCAAAGGTGGTTCTCATGGCTACACCTTC,CASKGGSHGYTF
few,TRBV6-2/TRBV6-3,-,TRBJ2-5,TGTGCCAGCAGTTTTTCGAATCGAGCGGGCCAAGAGACCCAGTACTTC,CASSFSNRAGQETQYF
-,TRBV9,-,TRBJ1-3,TGTGCCAGCAGCGTAGTCCTGGGACCCACCCACGAAAACACCATATATTTT,CASSVVLGPTHENTIYF